A single TCR beta chain is shown here with its context. Its specificity is unknown. The data originate from a study of cytomegalovirus exposure and HLA in healthy donors. Despite likely unrecorded immune exposures, the donors were nominally healthy at the time of sampling. Study-level results: Specificity for CMV antigens was confirmed in vitro for three of the CMV-associated chains.

PCR involved 60 Vbeta and 13 Jbeta primers. Assay: immunoSEQ multiplex PCR; the TCRdb copy retains only in-frame clones and omits some. This sample has under 250,000 clones, with approximately 82% found just once. Source material: PBMCs. The sequence was collected from a woman aged 45 to 65 in good health and CMV-seropositive.

In DNA, the CDR3 is TGTGCCAGCAGCATTGGGACAGCCTTCTCCTACAATGAGCAGTTCTTC. It encodes CASSIGTAFSYNEQFF. The V gene is TRBV7-9, the J gene TRBJ2-1; 7 bases are shared with TRBD1. The CDR3 is 16 amino acids. In germline, CDR1 is SEHNR, CDR2 FQNEAQ (reference sequence). V shed 5 bases and J 0 bases; nucleotides not matched to a gene: 7.